The present entry profiles one T cell receptor beta chain with its context. As yet, its antigen is unknown. Germline CDR1 LNHNV, CDR2 YYDKDF (reference sequence). J was trimmed by 2 bases and V by 4 bases; bases with no gene match: 4. The CDR3 runs 16 residues. Only in-frame clones appear in the TCRdb table, and some are missing; sequencing was by immunoSEQ multiplex PCR. The sample gives some 800,000 clones, about 92% of which show up once; 24% is in the top ten. This sample is part of a study of shared clonotypes between healthy human individuals. Study information: CD4 naive cells filled three plates per donor, CD4 memory three, CD8 naive two and CD8 memory one. Findings and caveats of the study: The represented genetic and exposure-history diversity was limited by the small number of donors. Among several donors, roughly 5% of naive CD4 clonotypes were found in common.

Cells designated naive CD8 were CD45RO-negative and were positively selected for CCR7, with terminally differentiated effector memory CD45RA+ cells excluded. All the donors were Caucasian adults who lived in Nashville, Tennessee. V is TRBV15 and J is TRBJ2-1, with 11 bases lining up with TRBD2. The receptor comes from a man aged 25 to 40 in good health. Material for sequencing was naive CD8+ T cells sorted from blood. In DNA, the CDR3 is TGTGCCACCAGCACTTTGACTAGCGGGGCCTACAATGAGCAGTTCTTC. This translates into CATSTLTSGAYNEQFF.